The 30 T cell receptor beta chains below were found in one sample sequenced in a study of blood T cell repertoires in COVID-19 (dated by TCRdb to 2019 to 2021). Library construction relied on the immunoSEQ multiplex PCR assay. TCRdb re-hosts the immuneACCESS table, in-frame sequences only. Its copies lack some clones; in the studies checked, an unresolved V gene accounts for under half of them, and the cause for the rest is not known. For this sample the table gives approximately 200,000 clones, of which about 81% were detected only once. Over 9.5% of the sample lies in the top ten. The sample taken for sequencing was peripheral blood. These receptor sequences come from a woman older than 75 with COVID-19, enrolled during active disease.

V usage is TRBV19 and J usage is TRBJ1-1, with D uncertain. CDR3 length equals 13 residues. CDR1 LNHDA and CDR2 SQIVND come from the germline V gene (reference sequence). The V end lost 0 bases, the J end lost 6 bases, and 8 bases lay between the germline ends. CDR3 sequence: CASSIEGGAEAFF. CDR3 bases: TGTGCCAGTAGTATAGAGGGAGGCGCTGAAGCTTTCTTT.

The gene calls are TRBV5-1 and TRBJ2-3; a possible D gene is TRBD1 (7 bases). Germline CDR1 reads SGHRS; CDR2 reads YFSETQ. V lost 0 bases to trimming and J lost 3 bases, with 14 bases between them. The CDR3 length is 16 residues. The DNA of the CDR3 is TGCGCCAGCAGCTTGGAGGGGGCAGGGGGGACAGATACGCAGTATTTT. It is translated as CASSLEGAGGTDTQYF.

The chain combines TRBV2 with TRBJ2-7; 8 bases are a match to TRBD1. There are 17 residues in the CDR3. Germline V gene data show CDR1 as SNHLY and CDR2 as FYNNEI. Unmatched junction bases numbered 11, after V lost 4 bases and J lost 0 bases. The CDR3: CASSGLVLGTGSYEQYF. The CDR3 region has the DNA TGTGCCAGCAGTGGACTAGTTCTTGGGACAGGCTCCTACGAGCAGTACTTC.

This chain uses TRBV2 with TRBJ1-2, with 9 bases aligning to TRBD1. Germline CDR1 is SNHLY and CDR2 is FYNNEI. There are 13 residues in the CDR3. With V trimmed by 3 bases and J by 6 bases, 2 bases remained unmatched. The CDR3 here is CASSDGQGNGYTF. The CDR3 bases are TGTGCCAGCAGTGACGGACAGGGGAATGGCTACACCTTC.

This clone was seen more than once but under ten times. V gene TRBV28 combines with J gene TRBJ1-2, with a weak D call TRBD1 (6 bases). Germline values: CDR1 MDHEN, CDR2 SYDVKM. V lost 5 bases and J lost 8, with 15 bases in between. There are 13 residues in the CDR3. As DNA, the CDR3 is TGTGCCAGCAGTCCCCCGGGGGGGCGCGGCTACACCTTC. It codes for CASSPPGGRGYTF.

J is TRBJ2-7 and V is TRBV6-2 or TRBV6-3; 11 bases agree with TRBD2. Looked up from germline, CDR1 is MNHEY and CDR2 is SVGEGT. CDR3 length: 16 amino acids. The V gene end was trimmed by 3 bases and the J gene end by 5 bases; junction bases not matched to a gene: 9. Here the CDR3 reads CASSYLRLAGGHEQYF. The DNA of the CDR3 is TGTGCCAGCAGTTATTTACGGCTAGCGGGGGGTCACGAGCAGTACTTC.

This clone appeared a few times. The chain employs TRBV28 and TRBJ2-1; 11 positions match TRBD2. This CDR3 is built from 20 residues. Trimming took 6 bases from V and 1 from J; bases not matched to a gene: 17. Germline V gene data show CDR1 as MDHEN and CDR2 as SYDVKM. The CDR3 region has the DNA TGTGCCAGCAGCTTCCCACCGGGACTAGCGGCACGCCGTTCCTACAATGAGCAGTTCTTC. Residues: CASSFPPGLAARRSYNEQFF.

The gene calls are TRBV5-4 and TRBJ2-3; a weak D match, TRBD1 (6 bases). V lost 5 bases to trimming and J lost 0 bases, with 10 bases between them. This CDR3 contains 14 residues. Germline V lookup: CDR1 SGHNT, CDR2 YYREEE (reference sequence). CDR3 amino acids: CASRPTGSTDTQYF. In nucleotides, the CDR3 is TGTGCCAGCAGGCCGACAGGTAGCACAGATACGCAGTATTTT.

The chain couples TRBV21-1 to TRBJ1-6; TRBD1 is the table's D call and was not checked against the DNA. TRBV21-1 is listed as a pseudogene. The CDR3 length is 15 residues. The chain's CDR3 is CASRRGGAVNSPLHF. The CDR3 coding sequence is TGTGCCAGCCGGAGAGGGGGCGCCGTTAATTCACCCCTCCACTTT.

This sequence joins TRBV19 and TRBJ2-3; TRBD2 agrees at 10 bases. The CDR3 runs 19 residues. The germline gives CDR1 LNHDA, CDR2 SQIVND (reference sequence). The ends lost 10 bases at V and 4 bases at J; junction bases unmatched: 23. For the CDR3, the DNA is TGTGCCACCACACCCTTTGGGGTCAGCGGGAGGGCCGTCCCAGATACGCAGTATTTT. Its translation is CATTPFGVSGRAVPDTQYF. The variable domain in full, completed from reference TRBV19 and TRBJ2-3, reads DGGITQSPKYLFRKEGQNVTLSCEQNLNHDAMYWYRQDPGQGLRLIYYSQIVNDFQKGDIAEGYSVSREKKESFPLTVTSAQKNPTAFYLCATTPFGVSGRAVPDTQYFGPGTRLTVL.

The chain combines TRBV6-1 with TRBJ2-5, with D hard to call. Trimming cost V 1 base and J 1 base, with 7 bases left between them. The germline CDR1 and CDR2 sequences are MNHNS and SASEGT. The CDR3 loop spans 14 amino acids. As DNA, the CDR3 is TGTGCCAGCAGTGAAGGCGGCCCCCAAGAGACCCAGTACTTC. Translating it yields CASSEGGPQETQYF.

This chain joins TRBV6-4 and TRBJ2-1, with 7 bases identical to TRBD2. The ends lost 4 bases at V and 7 bases at J; junction bases unmatched: 10. Germline values: CDR1 MRHNA, CDR2 SNTAGT. This CDR3 is 15 amino acids long. The DNA for the CDR3 is TGTGCCAGCAGTGGAGGCGGGAGCGTTAAAAATGAGCAGTTCTTC. Translation: CASSGGGSVKNEQFF.

This clone was observed a single time. The CDR3 sequence is CASSPTSGSTEAFF. The CDR3 DNA reads as TGTGCCAGCTCACCTACCTCCGGGAGCACTGAAGCTTTCTTT. The V gene is TRBV18, the J gene TRBJ1-1, with no clear D. V was shortened by 3 bases and J by 4 bases, with 12 bases between the two germline ends. Germline V gene data show CDR1 as KGHSH and CDR2 as LQKENI. The CDR3 extends over 14 amino acids.

This clone was recorded only once. The gene calls are TRBV10-3 and TRBJ2-3; D possibly corresponds to TRBD1 (6 bases). CDR1 and CDR2 (germline): ENHRY, SYGVKD. This CDR3 region has 16 residues. Trimming took 4 bases from V and 3 from J, leaving 17 bases between them. CDR3 sequence reads: CAISVPPQGSTDTQYF. CDR3 sequence (DNA): TGTGCCATCAGTGTCCCTCCACAGGGCTCGACAGATACGCAGTATTTT.

The genes are TRBV7-8 and TRBJ2-7; a possible D gene is TRBD1 (5 bases). There are 16 residues in the CDR3. Trimming pared 5 bases from V and 2 bases from J, leaving 19 bases between. Germline V CDR1 and CDR2: SGHVS, FQNEAQ. The DNA of the CDR3 is TGTGCCAGCAGCCGAGATAGTGGGGCGGAGACCTACGAGCAGTACTTC. Its translation: CASSRDSGAETYEQYF.

The chain joins TRBV29-1 to TRBJ1-1; D not certain. V lost 7 bases and J lost 1, with 13 bases in between. CDR3 length: 13 residues. Germline CDR1 reads SQVTM; CDR2 reads ANQGSEA. The CDR3, as DNA: TGCAGCGCAGGAGGTTGGGGGAACACTGAAGCTTTCTTT. Protein: CSAGGWGNTEAFF. The variable domain in full, with the rest retrieved from reference TRBV29-1 and TRBJ1-1, is SAVISQKPSRDICQRGTSLTIQCQVDSQVTMMFWYRQQPGQSLTLIATANQGSEATYESGFVIDKFPISRPNLTFSTLTVSNMSPEDSSIYLCSAGGWGNTEAFFGQGTRLTVV.

The rearrangement links TRBV27 to TRBJ2-7; 9 nucleotides agree with TRBD1. The germline V gene has CDR1 MNHEY and CDR2 SMNVEV (reference sequence). The CDR3 totals 14 residues. J was trimmed by 5 bases and V by 5 bases; bases with no gene match: 7. The CDR3 DNA is TGTGCCAGCAGTCCCCGGGACAGGGAACACGAGCAGTACTTC. This gives the protein CASSPRDREHEQYF.

The chain uses TRBV2 and TRBJ1-2, with 9 positions matching TRBD1. V lost 6 bases and J lost 5; bases outside the gene matches: 4. CDR1 is SNHLY, CDR2 FYNNEI, per germline. CDR3 length: 13 residues. Here the CDR3 reads CASRVGQGYGYTF. DNA for the CDR3: TGTGCCAGCAGGGTGGGACAGGGATATGGCTACACCTTC.

The chain couples TRBV9 to TRBJ1-4; 7 bases fit TRBD1. V gave up 4 bases and J gave up 7 bases; unmatched junction bases: 10. The CDR3 spans 15 residues. Germline values: CDR1 SGDLS, CDR2 YYNGEE. The CDR3 reads CASSTKQGLGEKLFF. The CDR3 region has the DNA TGTGCCAGCAGCACCAAACAGGGGTTAGGTGAAAAACTGTTTTTT.

This clone occurred a few times. This same CDR3 is encoded by further DNA sequences in the sample. The chain combines TRBV9 with TRBJ2-1; the match to TRBD2 covers 8 bases. There are 16 residues in the CDR3. The trim removed 4 bases at V and 0 bases at J, leaving 6 bases unmatched. Germline V gene sequence: CDR1 SGDLS, CDR2 YYNGEE. The CDR3 nucleotides are TGTGCCAGCAGCCCCCGGCTAGCGGGCTCCTACAATGAGCAGTTCTTC. Translated, it gives CASSPRLAGSYNEQFF.

V and J are TRBV19 and TRBJ2-5, with D possibly being TRBD1 (6 bases). The V gene's germline CDR1 is LNHDA and CDR2 SQIVND (reference sequence). CDR3 size: 13 residues. With 4 bases removed from V and 4 bases from J, the gap between germline ends came to 10 bases. The CDR3 DNA follows: TGTGCCAGTAGTAGACAGGAGGCAGAGACCCAGTACTTC. This codes for CASSRQEAETQYF.

The table lists this clone with a few counts. This rearrangement joins TRBV10-3 to TRBJ2-3, with D possibly being TRBD1 (5 bases). The germline gives CDR1 ENHRY, CDR2 SYGVKD. Trimming stripped 0 bases from V and 1 base from J, with 11 bases between. The CDR3 is 16 amino acids. CDR3 sequence: CAISESREAGTDTQYF. CDR3 coding DNA: TGTGCCATCAGTGAGTCCAGGGAAGCAGGCACAGATACGCAGTATTTT.

This clone was seen once. J is TRBJ2-5 and V is TRBV5-1, with TRBD1 identical over 7 bases. The CDR3 loop spans 15 amino acids. V lost 6 bases to trimming and J lost 5 bases; unmatched junction nucleotides: 13. The V gene's germline CDR1 is SGHRS and CDR2 YFSETQ. The CDR3 loop is CASTTLGGAGETQYF. CDR3 DNA: TGCGCCAGCACTACCCTAGGGGGCGCAGGGGAGACCCAGTACTTC.

The chain combines TRBV7-2 with TRBJ1-6; D might be TRBD1 (6 bases). V was clipped by 5 bases and J by 7 bases, with 18 bases between them. The CDR3 covers 16 residues. Germline V lookup: CDR1 SGHTA, CDR2 FQGNSA. DNA for the CDR3: TGTGCCAGCAGCCCCAGGGGCCCTGGCTCGAATTCACCCCTCCACTTT. Encoded protein: CASSPRGPGSNSPLHF.

This clone was seen ten or more times. Other DNA sequences in this sample translate to the same CDR3. The chain recombines TRBV9 with TRBJ2-3; 11 bases align to TRBD2. The CDR3 runs 16 residues. Unmatched junction bases numbered 3, after V lost 0 bases and J lost 3 bases. CDR1 SGDLS and CDR2 YYNGEE come from the germline V gene. CDR3 amino acids: CASSVGLAGGTDTQYF. Here the CDR3 DNA reads TGTGCCAGCAGCGTAGGGCTAGCGGGGGGAACAGATACGCAGTATTTT.

CDR3 sequence reads: CAISVGQGPKNTGELFF. CDR3 in DNA: TGTGCCATCAGTGTGGGACAGGGGCCCAAGAACACCGGGGAGCTGTTTTTT. The chain is built from TRBV10-3 and TRBJ2-2; 10 bases match TRBD1. CDR3 length equals 17 residues. V lost 4 bases and J lost 1; bases outside the gene matches: 6. Per the germline V gene, CDR1 is ENHRY and CDR2 is SYGVKD.

As concerns this clone: This sample also contains other DNA sequences that code for the same CDR3. The chain combines TRBV7-2 with TRBJ1-3, with D uncertain. Germline lookup yields CDR1 SGHTA and CDR2 FQGNSA. The CDR3 is 14 amino acids. The ends were cut back, 1 base at V and 1 base at J, with 5 bases in the middle. The CDR3 region has the DNA TGTGCCAGCAGCTTAGGAGGGTCTGGAAACACCATATATTTT. This encodes CASSLGGSGNTIYF.

This clone was found once. The gene calls are TRBV19 and TRBJ1-1; the match to TRBD1 covers 9 bases. This CDR3 region has 13 residues. The trim removed 5 bases at V and 7 bases at J, leaving 5 bases unmatched. Germline CDR1 is LNHDA and CDR2 is SQIVND (reference sequence). The CDR3: CASSLGQGIEAFF. The CDR3 DNA reads TGTGCCAGTAGTCTCGGACAGGGGATTGAAGCTTTCTTT.

This rearrangement joins TRBV7-2 to TRBJ2-3, with TRBD1 as a possible D gene (5 bases). The CDR3 spans 16 residues. Germline V lookup: CDR1 SGHTA, CDR2 FQGNSA. V dropped 5 bases and J dropped 2 bases, with 17 bases sitting between them. The CDR3 region has the DNA TGTGCCAGCAGCACCGACAGCGCCCAAGCCACAGATACGCAGTATTTT. This encodes CASSTDSAQATDTQYF.

The rearrangement links TRBV6-2 or TRBV6-3 to TRBJ1-1; D call uncertain. The CDR3 consists of 13 residues. Germline V gene sequence: CDR1 MNHEY, CDR2 SVGEGT. Trimming stripped 4 bases from V and 0 bases from J, with 6 bases between. CDR3 region: CASSSQVNTEAFF. Here the CDR3 DNA reads TGTGCCAGCAGTTCGCAGGTGAACACTGAAGCTTTCTTT.